These 27 T cell receptor beta chains were sequenced from one sample in a study of resident and recirculating memory T cells in vitiligo. Data came from immunoSEQ multiplex PCR; TCRdb stores just in-frame clones and leaves some out. The sample lists 70,000 to 95,000 clones, roughly nine tenths occurring once. The sequenced sample consisted of blood. Receptors originate from a male donor with vitiligo.

The rearrangement links TRBV11-3 to TRBJ2-5; 8 bases fit TRBD2. Per the germline V gene, CDR1 is SGHNT and CDR2 is YENEEA. This CDR3 is 14 amino acids long. V was clipped by 11 bases and J by 1 base; unmatched bases: 9. The DNA of the CDR3 is TGTGCCTGCGGGGGGCGACAGACCCAAGAGACCCAGTACTTC. Encoded protein: CACGGRQTQETQYF.

The V gene is TRBV5-8, the J gene TRBJ1-2, with 10 positions matching TRBD1. CDR1 is SGHTS and CDR2 is YDEGEE in the germline V gene. CDR3 length equals 14 residues. The junction had 6 bases not matched to a gene; V was cut back by 2 bases and J by 8 bases. The CDR3 here is CASSFDRGLRGYTF. The CDR3 DNA sequence: TGTGCCAGCAGCTTTGACAGGGGGCTGAGAGGCTACACCTTC.

The CDR3 spells CASRRDSSNQPQHF. The CDR3 bases are TGTGCCAGCAGGAGGGACAGTAGCAATCAGCCCCAGCATTTT. The V and J genes are TRBV6-5 and TRBJ1-5; TRBD1 matches at 7 bases. CDR3 size: 14 residues. V shed 6 bases, J shed 0 bases, and the junction held 2 bases outside the gene matches. Germline values: CDR1 MNHEY, CDR2 SVGAGI.

A few counts support this clone. This chain joins TRBV5-6 and TRBJ2-7; D gene unclear. Germline V CDR1 and CDR2: SGHDT, YYEEEE. This CDR3 comprises 11 residues. V lost 4 bases to trimming and J lost 4 bases, with 6 bases between them. The CDR3 DNA is TGTGCCAGCAGCGTTACTTACGAGCAGTACTTC. Amino acid sequence: CASSVTYEQYF.

J is TRBJ2-7 and V is TRBV6-6, with 8 bases that match TRBD1. J gave up 4 bases and V 7 bases, and 9 bases lay outside the gene matches. The V gene's germline CDR1 is MNHNY and CDR2 SVGAGI (reference sequence). The CDR3 sequence is 14 residues long. The DNA of the CDR3 is TGTGCCAGCACTCCCGGGGACAGGCCTTACGAGCAGTACTTC. Its translation is CASTPGDRPYEQYF.

The chain uses TRBV25-1 and TRBJ1-4; D unclear. Germline V lookup: CDR1 MGHDK, CDR2 SYGVNS. This CDR3 is built from 15 residues. Trimming removed 2 bases from V and 5 bases from J, with 12 bases in between. The CDR3 loop reads CASSEEGRLNEKLFF. CDR3 bases: TGTGCCAGCAGTGAAGAGGGTAGATTGAATGAAAAACTGTTTTTT.

As for this clone: The junction differs from germline at one of its ends, possibly a read error. This chain connects TRBV20-1 to TRBJ2-3; no definite D call. The CDR3 runs 11 residues. The germline CDR1 and CDR2 sequences are DFQATT and SNEGSKA (reference sequence). The CDR3 here is CSAPMRNFPIF. CDR3 DNA: TGCAGTGCCCCCATGCGGAACTTCCCCATCTTT.

The chain joins TRBV30 to TRBJ2-2, with 11 bases fitting TRBD2. After removal of 3 bases from V and 7 bases from J, the junction contained 7 bases not matched to a gene. This CDR3 is built from 15 residues. Looked up from germline, CDR1 is GTSNPN and CDR2 is SVGIG (reference sequence). This CDR3 reads CAWRLAGGGGGELFF. In DNA, the CDR3 is TGTGCCTGGAGGCTAGCGGGAGGTGGCGGCGGGGAGCTGTTTTTT.

A few counts support this clone. The V call is TRBV4-1, the J call TRBJ1-2; the D gene is possibly TRBD1 (6 bases). V shed 3 bases and J shed 4 bases, with 12 bases lying between them. Germline values: CDR1 MGHRA, CDR2 YSYEKL. The CDR3 totals 14 residues. The CDR3 spells CASSQETGAYGYTF. The CDR3 DNA sequence: TGCGCCAGCAGCCAGGAGACAGGCGCCTATGGCTACACCTTC.

The rearrangement joins TRBV4-2 to TRBJ2-5; D unclear. The J call could be wrong; TRBJ2-7 is a better fit for the DNA end. This CDR3 comprises 14 residues. Germline V gene sequence: CDR1 LGHNA, CDR2 YNFKEQ. The CDR3 loop reads CASSQGTRSYEQYF. The DNA of the CDR3 is TGTGCCAGCAGCCAAGGTACTCGCTCCTACGAGCAGTACTTC.

The rearrangement joins TRBV19 to TRBJ2-7; 8 bases agree with TRBD1. The ends lost 5 bases at V and 3 bases at J; junction bases unmatched: 6. From germline, CDR1 is LNHDA and CDR2 SQIVND (reference sequence). The CDR3 runs to 14 residues. CDR3: CASSSWTGRYEQYF. Here the CDR3 DNA reads TGTGCCAGTAGTTCCTGGACAGGGCGCTACGAGCAGTACTTC. Full variable domain (rest looked up from reference TRBV19 and TRBJ2-7): DGGITQSPKYLFRKEGQNVTLSCEQNLNHDAMYWYRQDPGQGLRLIYYSQIVNDFQKGDIAEGYSVSREKKESFPLTVTSAQKNPTAFYLCASSSWTGRYEQYFGPGTRLTVT.

The chain is built from TRBV12-5 and TRBJ2-3; D might be TRBD2 (5 bases). Germline V gives CDR1 LGHNT, CDR2 FRNRAP. The CDR3 is made up of 14 amino acids. V was trimmed by 7 bases and J by 6 bases, leaving 17 bases between them. In DNA, the CDR3 is TGTGCTAGTGACCCGGGCGGGCCGCGTGATACGCAGTATTTT. Protein product: CASDPGGPRDTQYF.

The rearrangement uses TRBV7-9 and TRBJ2-2; 10 bases fit TRBD2. From germline, CDR1 is SEHNR and CDR2 FQNEAQ (reference sequence). The CDR3 contains 18 residues. J lost 4 bases, V lost 3 bases, and 11 bases had no gene match. The CDR3 sequence: CASSFFLASGRITGELFF. CDR3 DNA: TGTGCCAGCAGCTTCTTCCTGGCTAGCGGGAGAATCACCGGGGAGCTGTTTTTT.

The chain employs TRBV7-6 and TRBJ2-7; tentatively, D is TRBD2 (5 bases). Germline loops: CDR1 SGHVS, CDR2 FNYEAQ. The CDR3 runs to 12 residues. V lost 1 base, J lost 12 bases, and 13 bases lay in between. The CDR3 here is CASSLVEGPGYF. CDR3 in DNA: TGTGCCAGCAGCTTAGTAGAGGGCCCGGGGTACTTC.

This sequence joins TRBV30 and TRBJ1-6; D possibly corresponds to TRBD1 (6 bases). Trimming removed 0 bases from V and 10 bases from J, with 19 bases in between. The germline gives CDR1 GTSNPN, CDR2 SVGIG (reference sequence). The CDR3 length is 16 residues. As DNA, the CDR3 is TGTGCCTGGAGTGTATGGGACAAAGGGTTATGGTCACCCCTCCACTTT. Translating gives CAWSVWDKGLWSPLHF.

The chain joins TRBV5-4 to TRBJ2-7; D uncertain. CDR1 and CDR2 from the germline V gene are SGHNT and YYREEE (reference sequence). V was cut by 4 bases and J by 3 bases, with 8 bases left in between. The CDR3 contains 12 residues. The CDR3, as DNA: TGTGCCAGCAGCACCTACAGCTACGAGCAGTACTTC. Translating it yields CASSTYSYEQYF. Full variable domain (missing parts from reference TRBV5-4 and TRBJ2-7): ETGVTQSPTHLIKTRGQQVTLRCSSQSGHNTVSWYQQALGQGPQFIFQYYREEENGRGNFPPRFSGLQFPNYSSELNVNALELDDSALYLCASSTYSYEQYFGPGTRLTVT.

The table lists this clone with a count of one. This sequence joins TRBV7-6 and TRBJ1-5; unclear D gene. With 5 bases removed from V and 6 bases from J, the gap between germline ends came to 23 bases. The CDR3 is made up of 17 amino acids. CDR1 and CDR2 from the germline V gene are SGHVS and FNYEAQ. CDR3 sequence reads: CASSPNAATHISQPQHF. The CDR3 nucleotides are TGTGCCAGCAGCCCTAACGCGGCGACTCATATCAGTCAGCCCCAGCATTTT. The whole variable domain, filled in from reference TRBV7-6 and TRBJ1-5, reads GAGVSQSPRYKVTKRGQDVALRCDPISGHVSLYWYRQALGQGPEFLTYFNYEAQQDKSGLPNDRFSAERPEGSISTLTIQRTEQRDSAMYRCASSPNAATHISQPQHFGDGTRLSIL.

The genes are TRBV18 and TRBJ1-1; possibly TRBD1 for D (6 bases). The V end lost 3 bases, the J end lost 4 bases, and 15 bases lay between the germline ends. CDR1 and CDR2 (germline): KGHSH, LQKENI. This CDR3 comprises 15 residues. The CDR3 protein is CASSPSPQGSTEAFF. Written as DNA, the CDR3 is TGTGCCAGCTCACCGAGTCCACAGGGTAGCACTGAAGCTTTCTTT.

The chain joins TRBV5-1 to TRBJ2-1, with 9 bases lining up with TRBD2. CDR1 and CDR2 from the germline V gene are SGHRS and YFSETQ. With 5 bases clipped from V and 12 bases from J, the junction kept 15 bases outside the gene matches. CDR3 length equals 15 residues. This CDR3 reads CASRPRLADQVGQFF. For the CDR3, the DNA is TGCGCCAGCAGGCCCCGACTAGCGGACCAAGTAGGGCAGTTCTTC.

This rearrangement joins TRBV9 to TRBJ1-1; 7 bases agree with TRBD1. Per germline, CDR1 SGDLS and CDR2 YYNGEE. CDR3 size: 14 residues. J was trimmed by 7 bases and V by 1 base; bases with no gene match: 7. CDR3 in amino acids: CASSVPGQHGEAFF. CDR3 nucleotide sequence: TGTGCCAGCAGCGTACCGGGACAGCACGGTGAAGCTTTCTTT.

CDR3 DNA: TGTGCCAGCAGCCAAGGACTAGCGGGAGTCGGCGAGCAGTACTTC. Translation gives CASSQGLAGVGEQYF. J is TRBJ2-7 and V is TRBV4-2; 12 bases agree with TRBD2. Trimming removed 1 base from V and 6 bases from J; junction bases left unmatched: 4. Germline values: CDR1 LGHNA, CDR2 YNFKEQ. CDR3 length equals 15 residues.

V gene TRBV6-4 combines with J gene TRBJ2-7; tentative D call: TRBD2 (5 bases). CDR3 length: 13 residues. Trimming stripped 7 bases from V and 2 bases from J, with 12 bases between. The germline gives CDR1 MRHNA, CDR2 SNTAGT. This chain's CDR3 is CASTDYRPYEQYF. For the CDR3, the DNA is TGTGCCAGCACCGACTACCGTCCCTACGAGCAGTACTTC.

CDR3 amino acids: CASSPPLDRVYEQYF. CDR3 nucleotide sequence: TGTGCCAGCAGCCCCCCTTTGGACAGGGTTTACGAGCAGTACTTC. V gene TRBV21-1 combines with J gene TRBJ2-7; the table's D call of TRBD1 was not tested on the DNA. TRBV21-1 is deemed a pseudogene. The CDR3 consists of 15 residues.

The chain carries TRBV6-5 and TRBJ2-2; tentatively, D is TRBD2 (6 bases). The CDR3 consists of 14 residues. In germline, CDR1 is MNHEY, CDR2 SVGAGI. Trimming took 5 bases from V and 5 from J, leaving 12 bases between them. The CDR3 here is CASSPPGGTGELFF. CDR3 nucleotides: TGTGCCAGCAGTCCCCCCGGGGGTACCGGGGAGCTGTTTTTT.

This clone has only a few counts. The CDR3 bases are TGTGCCAGCAGCTCGGGGCCAGGGGTCGAGCAGTACTTC. It yields the protein CASSSGPGVEQYF. The chain recombines TRBV7-2 with TRBJ2-7; D might be TRBD1 (6 bases). The CDR3 runs 13 residues. The germline V gene has CDR1 SGHTA and CDR2 FQGNSA. The ends were cut back, 4 bases at V and 6 bases at J, with 13 bases in the middle.

The gene calls are TRBV28 and TRBJ2-7, with 9 positions matching TRBD1. V was clipped by 7 bases and J by 1 base; unmatched bases: 8. The CDR3 runs to 15 residues. Per germline, CDR1 MDHEN and CDR2 SYDVKM. This chain's CDR3 is CASTTYGQGSYEQYF. The CDR3 nucleotides are TGTGCCAGCACCACCTATGGACAGGGGTCCTACGAGCAGTACTTC.

The genes are TRBV15 and TRBJ1-1, with 9 nucleotides matching TRBD1. The V and J ends lost 4 bases and 5 bases, in that order; junction bases with no gene match: 2. Germline V lookup: CDR1 LNHNV, CDR2 YYDKDF (reference sequence). The CDR3 is made up of 13 amino acids. CDR3 region: CATSTGQGTEAFF. CDR3 nucleotide sequence: TGTGCCACCAGCACTGGACAGGGGACTGAAGCTTTCTTT.